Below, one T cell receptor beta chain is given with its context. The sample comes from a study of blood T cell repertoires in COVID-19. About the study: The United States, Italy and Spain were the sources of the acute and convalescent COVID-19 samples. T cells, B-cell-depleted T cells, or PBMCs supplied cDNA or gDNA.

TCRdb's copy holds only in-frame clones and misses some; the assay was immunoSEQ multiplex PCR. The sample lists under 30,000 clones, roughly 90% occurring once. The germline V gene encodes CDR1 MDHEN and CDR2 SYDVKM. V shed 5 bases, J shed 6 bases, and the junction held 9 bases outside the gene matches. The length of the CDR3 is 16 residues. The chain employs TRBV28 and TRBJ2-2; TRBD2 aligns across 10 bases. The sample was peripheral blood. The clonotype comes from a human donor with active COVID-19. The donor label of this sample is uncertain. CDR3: CASSLGTSVAAGELFF. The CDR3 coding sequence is TGTGCCAGCAGTCTCGGGACTAGCGTTGCGGCCGGGGAGCTGTTTTTT.